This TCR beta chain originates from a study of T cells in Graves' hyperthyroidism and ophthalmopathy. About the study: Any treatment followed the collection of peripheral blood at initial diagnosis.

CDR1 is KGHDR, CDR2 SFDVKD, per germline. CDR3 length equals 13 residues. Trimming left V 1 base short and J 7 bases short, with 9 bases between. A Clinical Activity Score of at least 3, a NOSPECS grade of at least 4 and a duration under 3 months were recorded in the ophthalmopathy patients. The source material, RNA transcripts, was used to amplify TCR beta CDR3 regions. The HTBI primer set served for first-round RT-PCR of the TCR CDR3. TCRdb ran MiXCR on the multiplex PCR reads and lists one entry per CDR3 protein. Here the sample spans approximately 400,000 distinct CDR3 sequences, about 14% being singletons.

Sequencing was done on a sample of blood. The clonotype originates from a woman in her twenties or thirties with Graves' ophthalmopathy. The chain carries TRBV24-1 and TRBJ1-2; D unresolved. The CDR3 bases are TGTGCCACCAGTGATTTCCGCCCCGGTGGCTACACCTTC. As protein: CATSDFRPGGYTF.